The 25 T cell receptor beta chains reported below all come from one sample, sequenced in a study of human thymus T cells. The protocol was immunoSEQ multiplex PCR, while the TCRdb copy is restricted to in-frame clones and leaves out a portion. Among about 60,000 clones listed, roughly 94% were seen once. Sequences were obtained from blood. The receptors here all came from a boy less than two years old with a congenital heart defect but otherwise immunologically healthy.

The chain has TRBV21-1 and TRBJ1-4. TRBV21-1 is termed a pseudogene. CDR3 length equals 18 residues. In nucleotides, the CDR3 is TGTGCCAGCAGCAGTTTAACCGGGACCAAGGGCACTAATGAAAAACTGTTTTTT. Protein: CASSSLTGTKGTNEKLFF.

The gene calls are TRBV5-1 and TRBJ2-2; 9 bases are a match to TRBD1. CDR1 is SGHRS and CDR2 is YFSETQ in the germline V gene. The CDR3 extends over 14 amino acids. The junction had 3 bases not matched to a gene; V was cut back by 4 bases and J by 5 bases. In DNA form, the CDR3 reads TGCGCCAGCAGCGCCGGGACAGGGACCGGGGAGCTGTTTTTT. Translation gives CASSAGTGTGELFF.

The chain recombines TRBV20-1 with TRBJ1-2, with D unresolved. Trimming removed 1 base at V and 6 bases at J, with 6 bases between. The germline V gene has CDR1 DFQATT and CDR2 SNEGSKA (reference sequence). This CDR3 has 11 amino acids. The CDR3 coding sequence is TGCAGTGCTAGAGGGCACGATGGCTACACCTTC. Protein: CSARGHDGYTF.

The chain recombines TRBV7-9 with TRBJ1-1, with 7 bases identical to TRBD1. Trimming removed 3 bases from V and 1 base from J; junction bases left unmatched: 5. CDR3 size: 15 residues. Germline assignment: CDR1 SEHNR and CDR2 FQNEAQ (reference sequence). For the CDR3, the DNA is TGTGCCAGCAGCTTGTGGAAGGGGGCGAACACTGAAGCTTTCTTT. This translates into CASSLWKGANTEAFF.

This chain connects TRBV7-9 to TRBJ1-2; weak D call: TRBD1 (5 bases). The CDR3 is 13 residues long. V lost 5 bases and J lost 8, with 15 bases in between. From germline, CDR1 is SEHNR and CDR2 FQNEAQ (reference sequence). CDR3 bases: TGTGCCAGCAGCCCCAATTTAGGGACCGGCTACACCTTC. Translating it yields CASSPNLGTGYTF. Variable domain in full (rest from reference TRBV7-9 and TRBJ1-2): DTGVSQNPRHKITKRGQNVTFRCDPISEHNRLYWYRQTLGQGPEFLTYFQNEAQLEKSRLLSDRFSAERPKGSFSTLEIQRTEQGDSAMYLCASSPNLGTGYTFGSGTRLTVV.

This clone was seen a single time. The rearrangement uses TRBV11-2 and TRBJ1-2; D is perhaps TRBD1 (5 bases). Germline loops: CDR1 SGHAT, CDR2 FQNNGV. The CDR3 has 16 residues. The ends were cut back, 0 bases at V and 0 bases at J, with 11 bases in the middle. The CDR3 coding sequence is TGTGCCAGCAGCTTAGATCTCGGAGGGGCTAACTATGGCTACACCTTC. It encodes CASSLDLGGANYGYTF.

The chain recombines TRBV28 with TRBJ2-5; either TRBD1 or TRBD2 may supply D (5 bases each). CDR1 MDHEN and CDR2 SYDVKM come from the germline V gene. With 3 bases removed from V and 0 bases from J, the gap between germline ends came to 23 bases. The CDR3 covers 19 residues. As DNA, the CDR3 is TGTGCCAGCAGTTTGACAGTCAAGGGAGTGGGTTGGAACCAAGAGACCCAGTACTTC. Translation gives CASSLTVKGVGWNQETQYF.

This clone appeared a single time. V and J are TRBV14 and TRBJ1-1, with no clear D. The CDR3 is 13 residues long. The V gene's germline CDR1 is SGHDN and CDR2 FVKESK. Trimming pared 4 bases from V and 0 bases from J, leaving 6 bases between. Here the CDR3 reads CASSLRMNTEAFF. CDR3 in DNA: TGTGCCAGCAGCCTGCGAATGAACACTGAAGCTTTCTTT.

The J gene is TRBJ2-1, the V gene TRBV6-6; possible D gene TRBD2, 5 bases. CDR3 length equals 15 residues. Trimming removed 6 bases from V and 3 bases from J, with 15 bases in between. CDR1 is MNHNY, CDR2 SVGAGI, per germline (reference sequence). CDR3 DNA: TGTGCCAGCAGCCTACAGAGGGAGCACTACAATGAGCAGTTCTTC. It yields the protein CASSLQREHYNEQFF.

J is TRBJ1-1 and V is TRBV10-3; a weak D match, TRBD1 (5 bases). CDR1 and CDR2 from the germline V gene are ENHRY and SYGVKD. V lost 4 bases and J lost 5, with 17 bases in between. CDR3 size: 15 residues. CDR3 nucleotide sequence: TGTGCCATCAGTGGGACTCCGGGACTAGGGACTGAAGCTTTCTTT. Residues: CAISGTPGLGTEAFF.

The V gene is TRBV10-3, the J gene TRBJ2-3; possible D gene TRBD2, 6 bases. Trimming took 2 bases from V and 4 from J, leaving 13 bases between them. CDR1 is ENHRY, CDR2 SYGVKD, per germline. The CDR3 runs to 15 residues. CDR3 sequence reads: CAISEGRGRSDTQYF. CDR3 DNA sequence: TGTGCCATCAGTGAGGGGCGGGGACGTTCAGATACGCAGTATTTT.

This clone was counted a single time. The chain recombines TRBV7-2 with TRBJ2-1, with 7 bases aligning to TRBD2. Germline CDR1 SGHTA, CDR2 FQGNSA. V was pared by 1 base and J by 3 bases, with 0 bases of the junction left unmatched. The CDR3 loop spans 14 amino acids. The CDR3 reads CASSLGTSYNEQFF. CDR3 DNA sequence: TGTGCCAGCAGCTTAGGGACTAGCTACAATGAGCAGTTCTTC.

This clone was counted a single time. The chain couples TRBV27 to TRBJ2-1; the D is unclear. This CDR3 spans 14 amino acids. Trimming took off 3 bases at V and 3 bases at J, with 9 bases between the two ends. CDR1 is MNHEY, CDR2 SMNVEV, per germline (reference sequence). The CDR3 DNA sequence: TGTGCCAGCAGTTTCTCGGGCTACTACAATGAGCAGTTCTTC. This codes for CASSFSGYYNEQFF.

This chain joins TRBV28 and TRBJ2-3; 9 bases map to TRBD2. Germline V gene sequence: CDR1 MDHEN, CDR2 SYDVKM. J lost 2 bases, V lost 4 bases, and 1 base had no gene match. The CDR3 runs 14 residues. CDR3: CASSSSGATDTQYF. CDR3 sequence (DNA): TGTGCCAGCAGTTCTAGCGGGGCCACAGATACGCAGTATTTT. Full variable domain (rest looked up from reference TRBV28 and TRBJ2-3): DVKVTQSSRYLVKRTGEKVFLECVQDMDHENMFWYRQDPGLGLRLIYFSYDVKMKEKGDIPEGYSVSREKKERFSLILESASTNQTSMYLCASSSSGATDTQYFGPGTRLTVL.

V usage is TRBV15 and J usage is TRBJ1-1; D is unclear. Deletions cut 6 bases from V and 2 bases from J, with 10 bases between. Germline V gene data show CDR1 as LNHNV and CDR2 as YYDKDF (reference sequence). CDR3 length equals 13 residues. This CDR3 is CATSPDRNTEAFF. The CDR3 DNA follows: TGTGCCACCAGTCCCGACCGAAACACTGAAGCTTTCTTT.

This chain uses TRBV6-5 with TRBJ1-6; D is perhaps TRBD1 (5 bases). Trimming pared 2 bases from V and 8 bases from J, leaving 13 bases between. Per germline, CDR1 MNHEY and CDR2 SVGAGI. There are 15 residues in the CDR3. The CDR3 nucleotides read TGTGCCAGCAGTTACGGACCGGGGGGGGATTCACCCCTCCACTTT. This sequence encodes CASSYGPGGDSPLHF.

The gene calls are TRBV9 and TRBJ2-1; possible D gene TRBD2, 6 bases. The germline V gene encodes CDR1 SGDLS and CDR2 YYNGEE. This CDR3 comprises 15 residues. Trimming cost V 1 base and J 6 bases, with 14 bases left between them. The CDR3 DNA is TGTGCCAGCAGCGTAAGTCCCAGCGGGTTCAATGAGCAGTTCTTC. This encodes CASSVSPSGFNEQFF.

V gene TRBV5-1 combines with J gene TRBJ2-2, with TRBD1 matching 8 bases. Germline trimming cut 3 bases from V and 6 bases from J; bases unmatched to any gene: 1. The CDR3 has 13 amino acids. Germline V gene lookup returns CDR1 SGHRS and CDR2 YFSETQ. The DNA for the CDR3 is TGCGCCAGCAGCTGGACAGGGCCCGGGGAGCTGTTTTTT. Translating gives CASSWTGPGELFF.

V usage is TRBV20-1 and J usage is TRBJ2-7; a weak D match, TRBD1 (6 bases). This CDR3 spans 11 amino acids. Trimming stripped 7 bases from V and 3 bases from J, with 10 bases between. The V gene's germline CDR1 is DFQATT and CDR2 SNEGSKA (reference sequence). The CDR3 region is CSDRVIYEQYF. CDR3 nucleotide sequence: TGCAGTGACAGGGTCATCTACGAGCAGTACTTC.

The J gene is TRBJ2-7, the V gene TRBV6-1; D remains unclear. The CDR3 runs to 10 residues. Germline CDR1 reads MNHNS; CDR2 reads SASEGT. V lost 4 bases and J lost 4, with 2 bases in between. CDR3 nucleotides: TGTGCCAGCAGTGGGTACGAGCAGTACTTC. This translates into CASSGYEQYF.

Written as DNA, the CDR3 is TGCAGTGCTTTACAGGGCTATGGCTACACCTTC. This translates into CSALQGYGYTF. This chain joins TRBV20-1 and TRBJ1-2; perhaps TRBD1 as D (6 bases). V gave up 5 bases and J gave up 4 bases, with 8 bases separating them. CDR3 size: 11 residues. The germline V gene has CDR1 DFQATT and CDR2 SNEGSKA (reference sequence).

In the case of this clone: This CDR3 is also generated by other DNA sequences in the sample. The DNA of the CDR3 is TGTGCCAGCAGTTTAGCGTACGAGCAGTACTTC. Translating it yields CASSLAYEQYF. V and J are TRBV28 and TRBJ2-7; D not certain. V was cut by 2 bases and J by 4 bases, with 3 bases left in between. CDR1 and CDR2 from the germline V gene are MDHEN and SYDVKM. The CDR3 sequence is 11 residues long.

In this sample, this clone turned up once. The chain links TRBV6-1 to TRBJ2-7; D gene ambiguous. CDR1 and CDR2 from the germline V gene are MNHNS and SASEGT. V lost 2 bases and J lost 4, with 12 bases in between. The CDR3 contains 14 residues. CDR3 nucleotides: TGTGCCAGCAGTGAACTTAGGTACAGTTACGAGCAGTACTTC. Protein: CASSELRYSYEQYF.

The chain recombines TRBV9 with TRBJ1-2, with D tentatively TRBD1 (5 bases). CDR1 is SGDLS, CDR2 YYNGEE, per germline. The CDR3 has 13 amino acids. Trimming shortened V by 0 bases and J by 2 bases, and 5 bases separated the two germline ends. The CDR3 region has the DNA TGTGCCAGCAGCGTAGGGGACAACTATGGCTACACCTTC. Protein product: CASSVGDNYGYTF.

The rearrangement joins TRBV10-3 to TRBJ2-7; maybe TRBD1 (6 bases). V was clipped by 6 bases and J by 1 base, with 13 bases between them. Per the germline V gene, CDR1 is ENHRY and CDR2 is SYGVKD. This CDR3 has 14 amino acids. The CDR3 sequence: CAIRQGARSYEQYF. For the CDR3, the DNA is TGTGCCATCAGACAGGGCGCACGGTCCTACGAGCAGTACTTC.